This is a list of T cell receptor beta chains from one sample in a study of early T cells in non-severe SARS-CoV-2 infection. TCRdb reprocessed the 5' RACE reads with MiXCR, giving one entry per CDR3 protein. The sample holds tens of thousands of distinct CDR3 sequences, around 11% seen once. Sequenced sample: whole blood. These receptors were taken from an adult who was a healthcare worker with PCR-confirmed SARS-CoV-2 infection or an uninfected control (not recorded which). The CDR3 runs from the conserved cysteine through the conserved F or W. A D gene is named only where the DNA matches it firmly. Clone size is given for some rows only: seen once, a few or many times, or a class if the clone is expanded.

d_call: TRBD2
clone_size: few
j_call: TRBJ2-5
v_call: TRBV4-1
cdr3_nt: TGCGCCAGCAGCCACCCGGGACTAGCGGGAGGGCCCAATCAAGAGACCCAGTACTTC
cdr3_aa: CASSHPGLAGGPNQETQYF

d_call: .
clone_size: many
j_call: TRBJ2-2
v_call: TRBV4-2
cdr3_nt: TGTGCCAGCAGCCAAGAGCCCCAGGCGAACACCGGGGAGCTGTTTTTT
cdr3_aa: CASSQEPQANTGELFF

d_call: .
clone_size: many
j_call: TRBJ1-1
v_call: TRBV3-1
cdr3_nt: TGTGCCAGCAGCCTTGCAGCGGTAAACACTGAAGCTTTCTTT
cdr3_aa: CASSLAAVNTEAFF

d_call: TRBD2
clone_size: few
j_call: TRBJ2-2
v_call: TRBV14
cdr3_nt: TGTGCCAGTAATCGTCTAGCGGGCGTCACCGGGGAGCTGTTTTTT
cdr3_aa: CASNRLAGVTGELFF

d_call: .
clone_size: many
j_call: TRBJ2-7
v_call: TRBV2
cdr3_nt: TGTGCCAGCAGGAGGGACTTGGGCTACGAGCAGTACTTC
cdr3_aa: CASRRDLGYEQYF

d_call: .
clone_size: many
j_call: TRBJ2-7
v_call: TRBV3-1
cdr3_nt: TGTGCCAGCAGCTCTATTTGGGAGCAGTACTTC
cdr3_aa: CASSSIWEQYF

d_call: TRBD2
clone_size: .
j_call: TRBJ2-4
v_call: TRBV3-1
cdr3_nt: TGTGCCAGCAGCCCCCGGACTAGTCGTGCTCAGTACTTC
cdr3_aa: CASSPRTSRAQYF

d_call: TRBD1
clone_size: many
j_call: TRBJ1-1
v_call: TRBV5-1
cdr3_nt: TGCGCCAGCAGCTTAACGGGACAGGGGGACACTGAAGCTTTCTTT
cdr3_aa: CASSLTGQGDTEAFF

d_call: .
clone_size: few
j_call: TRBJ1-4
v_call: TRBV18
cdr3_nt: TGTGCCAGCTCACTTTCACAGATTACAACTAATGAAAAACTGTTTTTT
cdr3_aa: CASSLSQITTNEKLFF

d_call: TRBD1
clone_size: many
j_call: TRBJ1-5
v_call: TRBV3-1
cdr3_nt: TGTGCCAGCAGCGCGGACAGGTTCGGGCCCCAGCATTTT
cdr3_aa: CASSADRFGPQHF

d_call: .
clone_size: .
j_call: TRBJ1-1
v_call: TRBV11-1
cdr3_nt: TGTGCCAGCAGCTGGGGTGATATGAACACTGAAGCTTTCTTT
cdr3_aa: CASSWGDMNTEAFF

d_call: .
clone_size: few
j_call: TRBJ2-1
v_call: TRBV24-1
cdr3_nt: TGTGCCACCAGTGATTACCGTGAGCAGTTCTTC
cdr3_aa: CATSDYREQFF